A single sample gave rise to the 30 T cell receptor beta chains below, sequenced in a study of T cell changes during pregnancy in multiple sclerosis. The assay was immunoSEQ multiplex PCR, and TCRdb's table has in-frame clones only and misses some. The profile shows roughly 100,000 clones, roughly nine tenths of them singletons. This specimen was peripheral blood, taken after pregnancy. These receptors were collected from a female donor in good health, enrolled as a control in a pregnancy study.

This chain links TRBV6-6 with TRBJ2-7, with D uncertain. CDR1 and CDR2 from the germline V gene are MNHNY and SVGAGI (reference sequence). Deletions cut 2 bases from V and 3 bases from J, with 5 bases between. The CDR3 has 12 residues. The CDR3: CASSYPYYEQYF. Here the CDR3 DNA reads TGTGCCAGCAGTTACCCCTACTACGAGCAGTACTTC.

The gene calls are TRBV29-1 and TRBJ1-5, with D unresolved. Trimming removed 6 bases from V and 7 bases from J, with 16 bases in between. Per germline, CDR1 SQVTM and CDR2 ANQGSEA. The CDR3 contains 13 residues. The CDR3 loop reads CSVVPRGGQPQHF. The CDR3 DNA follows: TGCAGCGTCGTCCCCCGGGGTGGGCAGCCCCAGCATTTT.

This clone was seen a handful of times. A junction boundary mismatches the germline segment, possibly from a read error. For the CDR3, the DNA is TGTGCCAGCAGAAGGGACAGCTCCGACAATGAGCAGTTCTTC. This translates into CASRRDSSDNEQFF. The chain has TRBV28 and TRBJ2-1; 7 bases agree with TRBD1. Per the germline V gene, CDR1 is MDHEN and CDR2 is SYDVKM. This CDR3 comprises 14 residues.

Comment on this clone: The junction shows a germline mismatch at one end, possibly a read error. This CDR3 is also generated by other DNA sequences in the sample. The CDR3 DNA reads as TGTGCCAGCGTCCGAATGACAGGGTCAGGGAGCACTGAAGCTTTTTTT. This encodes CASVRMTGSGSTEAFF. The rearrangement joins TRBV5-6 to TRBJ1-1, with 7 bases identical to TRBD1. CDR3 size: 16 residues. CDR1 is SGHDT and CDR2 is YYEEEE in the germline V gene.

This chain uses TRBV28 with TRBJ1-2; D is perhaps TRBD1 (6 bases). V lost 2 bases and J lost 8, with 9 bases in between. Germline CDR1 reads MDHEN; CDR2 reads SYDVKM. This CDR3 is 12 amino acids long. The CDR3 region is CASSLRGQGYTF. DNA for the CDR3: TGTGCCAGCAGTTTAAGAGGACAGGGCTACACCTTC.

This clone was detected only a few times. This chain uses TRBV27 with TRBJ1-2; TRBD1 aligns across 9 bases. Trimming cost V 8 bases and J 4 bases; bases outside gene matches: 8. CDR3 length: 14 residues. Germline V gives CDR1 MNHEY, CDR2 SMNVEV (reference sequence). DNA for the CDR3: TGTGCCAGCGGGGACAGGGAACATAGCTATGGCTACACCTTC. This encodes CASGDREHSYGYTF.

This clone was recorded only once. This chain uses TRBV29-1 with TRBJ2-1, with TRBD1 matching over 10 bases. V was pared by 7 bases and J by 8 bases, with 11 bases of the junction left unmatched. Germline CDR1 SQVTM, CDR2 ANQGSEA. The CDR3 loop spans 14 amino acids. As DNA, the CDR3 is TGCAGCGCCAAGGGACAGGGGCGATCCGATGAGCAGTTCTTC. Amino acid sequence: CSAKGQGRSDEQFF.

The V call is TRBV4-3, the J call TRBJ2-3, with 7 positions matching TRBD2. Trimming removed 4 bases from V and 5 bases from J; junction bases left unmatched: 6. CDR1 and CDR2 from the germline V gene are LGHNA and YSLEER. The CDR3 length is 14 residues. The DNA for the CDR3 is TGCGCCAGCAGCCGAACGGGGGAGGGAGATACGCAGTATTTT. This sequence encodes CASSRTGEGDTQYF.

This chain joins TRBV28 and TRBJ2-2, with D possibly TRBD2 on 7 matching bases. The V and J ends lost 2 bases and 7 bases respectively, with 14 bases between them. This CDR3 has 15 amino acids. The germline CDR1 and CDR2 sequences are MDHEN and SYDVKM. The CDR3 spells CASSLVGGPSGELFF. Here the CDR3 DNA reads TGTGCCAGCAGTTTAGTGGGGGGGCCGAGCGGGGAGCTGTTTTTT. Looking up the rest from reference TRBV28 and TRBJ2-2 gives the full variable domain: DVKVTQSSRYLVKRTGEKVFLECVQDMDHENMFWYRQDPGLGLRLIYFSYDVKMKEKGDIPEGYSVSREKKERFSLILESASTNQTSMYLCASSLVGGPSGELFFGEGSRLTVL.

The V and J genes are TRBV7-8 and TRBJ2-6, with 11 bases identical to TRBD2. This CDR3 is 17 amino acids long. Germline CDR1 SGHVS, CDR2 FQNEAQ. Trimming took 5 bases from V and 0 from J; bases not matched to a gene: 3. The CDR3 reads CASSSSGGASGANVLTF. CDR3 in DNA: TGTGCCAGCAGCAGTAGCGGGGGGGCCTCTGGGGCCAACGTCCTGACTTTC.

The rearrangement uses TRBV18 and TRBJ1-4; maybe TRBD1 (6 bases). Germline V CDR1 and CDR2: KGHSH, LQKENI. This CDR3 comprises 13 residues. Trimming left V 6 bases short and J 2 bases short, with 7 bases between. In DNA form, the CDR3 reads TGTGCCAGCTCGCAGGGGACTAATGAAAAACTGTTTTTT. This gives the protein CASSQGTNEKLFF. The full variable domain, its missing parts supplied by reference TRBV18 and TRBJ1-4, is NAGVMQNPRHLVRRRGQEARLRCSPMKGHSHVYWYRQLPEEGLKFMVYLQKENIIDESGMPKERFSAEFPKEGPSILRIQQVVRGDSAAYFCASSQGTNEKLFFGSGTQLSVL.

The CDR3 protein is CASSLVAGGGTGELFF. In DNA form, the CDR3 reads TGCGCCAGCAGCTTGGTGGCAGGGGGCGGAACCGGGGAGCTGTTTTTT. The V call is TRBV5-1, the J call TRBJ2-2, with 8 positions matching TRBD1. Germline loops: CDR1 SGHRS, CDR2 YFSETQ. The J segment lost 5 bases and the V segment lost 0 bases, leaving 6 bases of the junction unmatched. The CDR3 has 16 residues.

In DNA, the CDR3 is TGTGCCAGCATATCAGGGGTTGGAAACACCATATATTTT. It encodes CASISGVGNTIYF. This chain uses TRBV6-5 with TRBJ1-3, with D maybe TRBD1 (6 bases). Germline values: CDR1 MNHEY, CDR2 SVGAGI. V was cut by 7 bases and J by 3 bases, with 10 bases left in between. The CDR3 has 13 amino acids.

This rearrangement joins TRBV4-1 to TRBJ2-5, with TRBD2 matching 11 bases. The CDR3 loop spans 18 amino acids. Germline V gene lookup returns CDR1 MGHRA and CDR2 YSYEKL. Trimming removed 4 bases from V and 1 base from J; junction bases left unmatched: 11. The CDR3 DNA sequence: TGCGCCAGCAGCCTAAAAGAGGCTAGCGGGGGGACCCAAGAGACCCAGTACTTC. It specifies CASSLKEASGGTQETQYF.

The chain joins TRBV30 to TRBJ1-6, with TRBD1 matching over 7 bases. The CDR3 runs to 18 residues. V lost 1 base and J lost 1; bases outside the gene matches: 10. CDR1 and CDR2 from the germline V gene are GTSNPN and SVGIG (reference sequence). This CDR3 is CAWSGGQATISYNSPLHF. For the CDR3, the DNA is TGTGCCTGGAGTGGAGGACAGGCCACGATTTCCTATAATTCACCCCTCCACTTT.

CDR3 residues: CAISVDRGGYEQYF. Written as DNA, the CDR3 is TGTGCCATCAGTGTCGACAGGGGTGGCTACGAGCAGTACTTC. The chain carries TRBV10-3 and TRBJ2-7; the match to TRBD1 covers 8 bases. Losses at the gene ends were 4 bases for V and 3 bases for J; bases not matched to a gene: 5. Germline-derived CDR1 and CDR2 are ENHRY and SYGVKD. The CDR3 is 14 amino acids.

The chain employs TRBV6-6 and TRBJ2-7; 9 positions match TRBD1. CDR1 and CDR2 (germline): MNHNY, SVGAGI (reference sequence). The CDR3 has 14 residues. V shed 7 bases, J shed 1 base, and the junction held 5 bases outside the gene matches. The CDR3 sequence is CASKRGQGSYEQYF. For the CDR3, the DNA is TGTGCCAGCAAGAGGGGACAGGGATCCTACGAGCAGTACTTC.

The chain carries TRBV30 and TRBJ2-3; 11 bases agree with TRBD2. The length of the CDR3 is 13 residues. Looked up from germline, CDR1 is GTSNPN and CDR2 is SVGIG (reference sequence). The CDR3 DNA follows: TGTGCGCTTAGCGGGGGGGCCTTAGATACGCAGTATTTT. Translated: CALSGGALDTQYF.

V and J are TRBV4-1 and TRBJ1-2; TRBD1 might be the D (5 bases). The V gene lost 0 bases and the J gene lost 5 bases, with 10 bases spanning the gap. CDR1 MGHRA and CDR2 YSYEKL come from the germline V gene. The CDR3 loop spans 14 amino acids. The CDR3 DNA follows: TGCGCCAGCAGCCAAGAACAGGCTATATATGGCTACACCTTC. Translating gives CASSQEQAIYGYTF.

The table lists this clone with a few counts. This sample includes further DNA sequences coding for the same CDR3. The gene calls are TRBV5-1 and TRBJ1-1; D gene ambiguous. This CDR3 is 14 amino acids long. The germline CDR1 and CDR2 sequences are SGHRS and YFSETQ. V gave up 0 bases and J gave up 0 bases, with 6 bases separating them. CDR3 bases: TGCGCCAGCAGCTTGGGAGGATTGAACACTGAAGCTTTCTTT. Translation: CASSLGGLNTEAFF.

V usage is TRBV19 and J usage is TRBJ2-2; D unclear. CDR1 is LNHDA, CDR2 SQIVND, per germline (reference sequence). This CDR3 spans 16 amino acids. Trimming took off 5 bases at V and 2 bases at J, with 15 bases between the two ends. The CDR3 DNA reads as TGTGCCAGTAGTCGGAACTCCGGGTCCAACACCGGGGAGCTGTTTTTT. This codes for CASSRNSGSNTGELFF. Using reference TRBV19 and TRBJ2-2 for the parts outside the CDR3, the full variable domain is DGGITQSPKYLFRKEGQNVTLSCEQNLNHDAMYWYRQDPGQGLRLIYYSQIVNDFQKGDIAEGYSVSREKKESFPLTVTSAQKNPTAFYLCASSRNSGSNTGELFFGEGSRLTVL.

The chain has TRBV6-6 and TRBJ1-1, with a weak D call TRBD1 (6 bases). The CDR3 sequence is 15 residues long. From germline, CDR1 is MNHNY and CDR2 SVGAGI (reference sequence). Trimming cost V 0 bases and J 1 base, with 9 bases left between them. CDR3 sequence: CASSYSTGRNTEAFF. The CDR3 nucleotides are TGTGCCAGCAGTTACTCGACAGGAAGGAACACTGAAGCTTTCTTT.

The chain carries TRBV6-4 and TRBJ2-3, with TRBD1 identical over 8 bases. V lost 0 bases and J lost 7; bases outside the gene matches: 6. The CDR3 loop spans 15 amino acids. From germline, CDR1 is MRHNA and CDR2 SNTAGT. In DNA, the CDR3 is TGTGCCAGCAGTGACTCCACAGGGGGGTCAAATACGCAGTATTTT. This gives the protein CASSDSTGGSNTQYF.

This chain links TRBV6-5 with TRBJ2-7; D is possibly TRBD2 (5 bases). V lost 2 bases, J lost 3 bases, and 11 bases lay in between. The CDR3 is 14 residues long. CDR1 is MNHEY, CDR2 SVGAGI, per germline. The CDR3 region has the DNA TGTGCCAGCAGTTACGGAAGACGGGACTACGAGCAGTACTTC. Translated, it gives CASSYGRRDYEQYF.

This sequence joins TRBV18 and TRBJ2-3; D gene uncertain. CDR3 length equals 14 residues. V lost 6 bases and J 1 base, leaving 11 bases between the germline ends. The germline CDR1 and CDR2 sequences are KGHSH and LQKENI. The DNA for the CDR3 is TGTGCCAGCTCCCTGCATCGGGGCACAGATACGCAGTATTTT. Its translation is CASSLHRGTDTQYF.

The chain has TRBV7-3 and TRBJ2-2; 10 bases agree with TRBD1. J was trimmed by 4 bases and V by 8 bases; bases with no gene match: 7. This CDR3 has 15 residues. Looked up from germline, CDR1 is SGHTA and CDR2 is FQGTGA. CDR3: CASSQGTGVTGELFF. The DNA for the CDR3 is TGTGCCAGCTCCCAAGGGACAGGGGTCACCGGGGAGCTGTTTTTT.

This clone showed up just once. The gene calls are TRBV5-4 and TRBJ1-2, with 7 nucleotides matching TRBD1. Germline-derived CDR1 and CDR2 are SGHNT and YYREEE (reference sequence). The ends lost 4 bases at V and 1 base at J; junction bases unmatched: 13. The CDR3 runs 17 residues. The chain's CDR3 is CASSLKTGPTLNYGYTF. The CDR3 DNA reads TGTGCCAGCAGCCTTAAGACAGGGCCAACCCTTAACTATGGCTACACCTTC.

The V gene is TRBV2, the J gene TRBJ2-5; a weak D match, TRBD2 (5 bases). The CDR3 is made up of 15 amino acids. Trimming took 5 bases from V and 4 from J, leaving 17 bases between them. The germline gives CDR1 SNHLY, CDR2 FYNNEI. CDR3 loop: CASSRLTSRGETQYF. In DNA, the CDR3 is TGTGCCAGCAGTCGCCTCACTTCCCGGGGAGAGACCCAGTACTTC.

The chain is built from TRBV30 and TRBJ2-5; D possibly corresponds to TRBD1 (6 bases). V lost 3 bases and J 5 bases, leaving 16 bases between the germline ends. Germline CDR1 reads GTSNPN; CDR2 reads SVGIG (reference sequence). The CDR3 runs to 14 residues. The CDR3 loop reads CAWRSRSRGETQYF. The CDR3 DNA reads TGTGCCTGGAGGTCCCGCTCTAGGGGGGAGACCCAGTACTTC.

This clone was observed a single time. As DNA, the CDR3 is TGCGCCAGCAGCCTCGGAACGGGGGAAACAGATACGCAGTATTTT. Residues: CASSLGTGETDTQYF. This rearrangement joins TRBV4-3 to TRBJ2-3, with D possibly TRBD2 on 6 matching bases. Germline V gene data show CDR1 as LGHNA and CDR2 as YSLEER. Trimming left V 4 bases short and J 3 bases short, with 14 bases between. This CDR3 comprises 15 residues.